One and the same sample provided the 4 T cell receptor beta chains below, sequenced in a study of blood T cell repertoires in COVID-19. Sequenced by immunoSEQ multiplex PCR; TCRdb stores in-frame clones only, minus some. This sample carries about 200,000 clones, around 86% of them seen once, and the ten largest clones take 7.5% to 9.5%. The specimen sequenced was peripheral blood. These receptors were obtained from a woman aged 80 or over with COVID-19, enrolled during active disease.

The table lists this clone with a few counts. The rearrangement joins TRBV18 to TRBJ2-2; perhaps TRBD2 as D (5 bases). V lost 3 bases, J lost 6 bases, and 14 bases lay in between. CDR3 length: 15 residues. CDR1 and CDR2 from the germline V gene are KGHSH and LQKENI. The CDR3: CASSPITSGAGELFF. CDR3 sequence (DNA): TGTGCCAGCTCACCCATAACCTCCGGGGCCGGGGAGCTGTTTTTT.

The chain uses TRBV4-1 and TRBJ1-5; 9 positions agree with TRBD1. Trimming at V came to 0 bases and at J to 5 bases, leaving 8 bases not matched to a gene. The CDR3 contains 17 residues. The V gene's germline CDR1 is MGHRA and CDR2 YSYEKL. Written as DNA, the CDR3 is TGCGCCAGCAGCCAAGATCTGAACAGGGGGCGATATCAGCCCCAGCATTTT. Protein product: CASSQDLNRGRYQPQHF.

V is TRBV18 and J is TRBJ2-7; 9 bases agree with TRBD1. Per the germline V gene, CDR1 is KGHSH and CDR2 is LQKENI. The V and J ends lost 3 bases and 5 bases, in that order; junction bases with no gene match: 8. The CDR3 has 15 residues. The CDR3 DNA follows: TGTGCCAGCTCACCCGGGACAGGGTCCAAGGACGAGCAGTACTTC. Translated, it gives CASSPGTGSKDEQYF.

The chain recombines TRBV6-1 with TRBJ1-2; 10 bases agree with TRBD1. The V gene end was trimmed by 2 bases and the J gene end by 4 bases; junction bases not matched to a gene: 4. The CDR3 length is 15 residues. CDR1 MNHNS and CDR2 SASEGT come from the germline V gene. The CDR3 protein is CASSERRTGGYGYTF. The DNA for the CDR3 is TGTGCCAGCAGTGAAAGGAGGACAGGGGGCTATGGCTACACCTTC.